Below, 12 T cell receptor beta chains from the same sample are listed, as sequenced in a study of blood T cell repertoires in COVID-19 (dated by TCRdb to 2018 to 2021). Library method: the immunoSEQ multiplex PCR assay. TCRdb obtained this table from immuneACCESS and retained in-frame rearrangements with V and J assigned. These tables miss some clones; where compared with another copy, unresolved V genes account for less than half of the shortfall, and the remainder is unexplained. This sample gives some 200,000 clones in total; about 80% of them show up just once. Less than 2.5% of the sample comes from the top ten. Sequencing was done on a sample of peripheral blood. These receptors all come from a woman in her fifties or sixties with acute or convalescent COVID-19.

V and J are TRBV24-1 and TRBJ1-5, with a tentative D call TRBD1 (5 bases). This CDR3 spans 14 amino acids. CDR1 and CDR2 (germline): KGHDR, SFDVKD. V lost 6 bases to trimming and J lost 8 bases, with 16 bases between them. CDR3 in amino acids: CATSHQGPGEPQHF. The CDR3 DNA follows: TGTGCCACCAGTCACCAAGGGCCGGGGGAGCCCCAGCATTTT.

This clone was counted a single time. The chain combines TRBV30 with TRBJ1-1, with 9 positions matching TRBD1. With V trimmed by 3 bases and J by 5 bases, 10 bases remained unmatched. Germline lookup yields CDR1 GTSNPN and CDR2 SVGIG (reference sequence). The CDR3 is 15 amino acids. The CDR3 region is CAWRNRDRVVTEAFF. DNA for the CDR3: TGTGCCTGGAGAAACCGGGACAGGGTGGTGACTGAAGCTTTCTTT.

The genes are TRBV5-1 and TRBJ1-1, with D possibly matching TRBD1 (6 bases). The germline gives CDR1 SGHRS, CDR2 YFSETQ. The V gene lost 4 bases and the J gene lost 1 base, with 11 bases spanning the gap. The CDR3 runs 14 residues. In DNA form, the CDR3 reads TGCGCCAGCAGCCCGGGACACGCGAACACTGAAGCTTTCTTT. It yields the protein CASSPGHANTEAFF.

This clone occurred once. Here the CDR3 reads CASSQSPVPQPQHF. Written as DNA, the CDR3 is TGTGCCAGCAGTCAATCACCGGTTCCTCAGCCCCAGCATTTT. The chain employs TRBV6-2 or TRBV6-3 and TRBJ1-5; the D is unclear. Germline CDR1 is MNHEY and CDR2 is SVGEGT. V lost 5 bases and J lost 6, with 14 bases in between. CDR3 length: 14 amino acids.

This chain uses TRBV7-3 with TRBJ2-2; 11 nucleotides line up with TRBD1. CDR1 SGHTA and CDR2 FQGTGA come from the germline V gene. The CDR3 runs 16 residues. J was trimmed by 6 bases and V by 6 bases; bases with no gene match: 9. The CDR3 region is CASSVGGQGVSGELFF. DNA of the CDR3: TGTGCCAGCAGTGTAGGGGGACAGGGGGTCTCCGGGGAGCTGTTTTTT.

As for this clone: The same CDR3 also results from other DNA sequences found in this sample. V usage is TRBV3-1 (or the pseudogene TRBV3-2) and J usage is TRBJ1-2, with D unclear. The CDR3 is made up of 14 amino acids. Per germline, CDR1 LGHDT and CDR2 YNNKEL (reference sequence). Trimming cost V 1 base and J 2 bases, with 8 bases left between them. This chain's CDR3 is CASSQGTGNYGYTF. CDR3 in DNA: TGTGCCAGCAGCCAAGGGACGGGGAACTATGGCTACACCTTC.

The chain carries TRBV5-6 and TRBJ1-1; unclear D gene. This CDR3 spans 13 amino acids. Germline V gene lookup returns CDR1 SGHDT and CDR2 YYEEEE. V was clipped by 4 bases and J by 4 bases, with 11 bases between them. DNA for the CDR3: TGTGCCAGCAGCGTCCAGGTGGCCACTGAAGCTTTCTTT. It specifies CASSVQVATEAFF.

This clone has more than one count but fewer than ten. For the CDR3, the DNA is TGTGCCAGCAGTGAAGGGACAGGGGGGTTAGGCAATCAGCCCCAGCATTTT. Its translation: CASSEGTGGLGNQPQHF. This chain uses TRBV6-1 with TRBJ1-5; 10 bases are shared with TRBD1. Germline CDR1 and CDR2: MNHNS and SASEGT. The CDR3 sequence is 17 residues long. J lost 2 bases, V lost 1 base, and 5 bases had no gene match.

This chain joins TRBV9 and TRBJ2-7; D is possibly TRBD2 (6 bases). CDR1 is SGDLS, CDR2 YYNGEE, per germline. The CDR3 covers 14 residues. Trimming stripped 0 bases from V and 3 bases from J, with 10 bases between. Here the CDR3 DNA reads TGTGCCAGCAGCGTAGGGGGGGAGGTCTACGAGCAGTACTTC. Encoded protein: CASSVGGEVYEQYF.

The chain carries TRBV10-3 and TRBJ2-3, with TRBD2 matching over 7 bases. CDR1 and CDR2 from the germline V gene are ENHRY and SYGVKD. The CDR3 runs 14 residues. V was pared by 7 bases and J by 0 bases, with 4 bases of the junction left unmatched. This chain's CDR3 is CAINQAGSTDTQYF. The CDR3, as DNA: TGTGCCATCAATCAAGCGGGGAGCACAGATACGCAGTATTTT.

This chain connects TRBV24-1 to TRBJ2-3; 7 nucleotides line up with TRBD2. V was clipped by 5 bases and J by 0 bases; unmatched bases: 10. The germline V gene has CDR1 KGHDR and CDR2 SFDVKD. The CDR3 runs to 17 residues. This CDR3 reads CATSGLSGDTSTDTQYF. CDR3 coding DNA: TGTGCCACCAGTGGTTTAAGCGGGGATACTAGCACAGATACGCAGTATTTT.

This chain joins TRBV4-1 and TRBJ1-2, with a possible D match to TRBD1 (6 bases). Germline V gene lookup returns CDR1 MGHRA and CDR2 YSYEKL. This CDR3 has 15 residues. V lost 0 bases to trimming and J lost 7 bases, with 15 bases between them. The CDR3 DNA reads as TGCGCCAGCAGCCAAGATCAGGGGTTGGTTCGTGGCTACACCTTC. It is translated as CASSQDQGLVRGYTF.